This is a list of T cell receptor beta chains from one sample in a study of T-cell reconstitution after alpha-beta-depleted transplantation in children. TCRdb reprocessed the PCR reads with MiXCR, giving one entry per CDR3 protein. The table lists 530,000 or so distinct CDR3 sequences, about a quarter of them singletons. This sample comprised PBMCs, obtained before TCRalphabeta/CD19-depleted stem cell transplant. Receptors originate from a boy younger than two with Wiskott-Aldrich syndrome, due to receive a stem cell transplant. CDR3s include the opening cysteine and the closing phenylalanine or tryptophan. Fields, in order: CDR3 protein, clone size, J gene, V gene. Some rows mark clone size as missing; the rest say once, few, many or name a class of expanded clone.

CASSVTSGRAWLTGELFF few TRBJ2-2 TRBV11-2
CASSFFGTGTQYF few TRBJ2-3 TRBV5-1
CCASKIRTSQETQYF - TRBJ2-5 TRBV20-1
CASSDLAPSFF - TRBJ2-1 TRBV2
CASSQEAGDYGYTF few TRBJ1-2 TRBV4-1
CASSLQGVSFTDTQYF once TRBJ2-3 TRBV4-2
CASSWGLERELEQYF - TRBJ2-7 TRBV5-1
CASSDSRADFNTEAFF - TRBJ1-1 TRBV6-1
CASSVVYSNQPQHF - TRBJ1-5 TRBV6-1
CASSQDGSYGYTF - TRBJ1-2 TRBV4-1
CASSLKAQKYRYEQYF few TRBJ2-7 TRBV28
CASSLVSGISGANVLTF few TRBJ2-6 TRBV5-6
CASSFGLAGKNEQFF - TRBJ2-1 TRBV7-7
CSVVPFAGSSYNEQFF - TRBJ2-1 TRBV29-1
CASSQDRPTSGRRNEQFF - TRBJ2-1 TRBV4-1
CASSKELPGQGRKLFF - TRBJ1-4 TRBV5-6